This T cell receptor (beta chain) was recovered during a study of T cells in women clearing cervical HPV infection. Using immunoSEQ multiplex PCR, the repertoire was profiled, and TCRdb retains in-frame clones only, with some absent. This repertoire comprises about 19,000 clones; its ten largest clones make up about 4.6%. Note on this clone: The sequence runs out 3 residues before the end of the CDR3; the remainder is reconstructed from the germline J gene.

Looked up from germline, CDR1 is SGHTA and CDR2 is FQGNSA. The CDR3 has 15 residues. J was trimmed by 4 bases and V by 7 bases; bases with no gene match: 9. Sequencing input: blood buffy coat. This clonotype was obtained from a woman between 18 and 69 years old with a cervical HPV16 infection that either progressed to CIN3+ or cleared (not recorded which). The chain couples TRBV7-2 to TRBJ2-3, with 9 bases matching TRBD1. CDR3 DNA (partial): TGTGCCAGCAATACCGGGACAGGGATCGCAGATACG. Translating it yields CASNTGTGIADT. The complete CDR3 protein is CASNTGTGIADTQYF.